This T cell receptor (beta chain) was observed in a study of OX40 agonist ivuxolimab in advanced cancers. The wider study: Each patient was given ivuxolimab into a vein every 2 weeks, at 0.01 to 10 mg/kg.

This clone was observed once. Its antigen is not identified. Overall study findings and caveats: The authors also found low normalized T-cell clonal expansion in some nonresponders. Among expanded peripheral T cells, antigen specificity went undetermined.

The data were produced by immunoSEQ multiplex PCR, yet TCRdb's version contains in-frame clones alone and is incomplete. The sample includes approximately 70,000 clones, roughly four fifths seen only once; the top ten take approximately 0.38%. The origin of this receptor is an adult with an advanced solid tumor such as melanoma, head and neck, liver or kidney cancer. This material consisted of CD4+ or CD8+ T cells sorted from blood, taken in a trial of the OX40 agonist ivuxolimab.

The CDR3 DNA reads as TGTGCCAGCAGCGGACTAACCCAAGAGACCCAGTACTTC. Translated: CASSGLTQETQYF. The chain joins TRBV4-2 to TRBJ2-5, with a tentative D call TRBD2 (6 bases). V was trimmed by 5 bases and J by 1 base, leaving 8 bases between them. CDR3 length equals 13 residues. Germline V lookup: CDR1 LGHNA, CDR2 YNFKEQ.